This record looks at one T cell receptor (beta chain) sequence and its context. Its antigen remains unidentified. This CDR3 has 13 amino acids. CDR1 and CDR2 from the germline V gene are SGHRS and YFSETQ. The V end lost 4 bases, the J end lost 3 bases, and 11 bases lay between the germline ends. These data come from a study of cytotoxic CD8 clonotypes in ibrutinib-treated CLL. Study as a whole: Responses: roughly 25 partial, 2 complete; after median roughly 68 months, about 15 stayed remitted, around twelve progressed. Mean per-sample yields comprised about 250,000 productive templates and 75,000 to 95,000 productive rearrangements. Points from the study as a whole: Clonality was elevated at ibrutinib response and had returned toward baseline at progression.

A 1 in 200,000 to 1 in 1 million T cell depth was the sequencing target. Clones were read by immunoSEQ multiplex PCR, and TCRdb kept only the in-frame ones, dropping some. The sample shows almost 85,000 clones, roughly 84% of them seen only once. The chain uses TRBV5-1 and TRBJ2-7; D call uncertain. The sequenced sample was PBMCs, obtained before ibrutinib treatment. This sequence was found in a human donor with chronic lymphocytic leukemia. CDR3 amino acids: CASSAEWGYEQYF. In DNA, the CDR3 is TGCGCCAGCAGCGCCGAGTGGGGCTACGAGCAGTACTTC.